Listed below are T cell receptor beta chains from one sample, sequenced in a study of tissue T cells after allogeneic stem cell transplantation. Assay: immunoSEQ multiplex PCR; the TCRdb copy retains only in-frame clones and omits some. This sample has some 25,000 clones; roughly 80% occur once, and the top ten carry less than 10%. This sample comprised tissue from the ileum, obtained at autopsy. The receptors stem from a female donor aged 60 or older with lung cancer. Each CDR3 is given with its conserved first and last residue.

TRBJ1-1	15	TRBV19	CASRNRGSGQDEAFF
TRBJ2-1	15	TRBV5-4	CASSHGLGTYNEQFF
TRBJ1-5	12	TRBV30	CAWSRSTSAQHF
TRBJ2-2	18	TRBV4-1	CASSQDHGGTGASGELFF
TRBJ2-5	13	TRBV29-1	CSVERVNQETQYF
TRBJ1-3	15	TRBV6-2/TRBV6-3	CASSRPGQSGNTIYF
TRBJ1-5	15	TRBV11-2	CASSSTGTGNQPQHF
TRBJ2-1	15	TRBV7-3	CASSGVAPEPNEQFF
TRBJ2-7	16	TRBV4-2	CASSPGLATRSYEQYF
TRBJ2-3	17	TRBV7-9	CASSLGEGGRGTDTQYF
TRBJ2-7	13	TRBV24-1	CATSDRDAYEQYF
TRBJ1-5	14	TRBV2	CASRTDPSNQPQHF
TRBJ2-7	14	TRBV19	CASTLSSGMGEQYF
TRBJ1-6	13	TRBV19	CASSIGPFSPLHF
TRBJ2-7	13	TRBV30	CAWSQGGPYEQYF
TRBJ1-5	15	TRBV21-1	CASSKTTYSNQPQHF
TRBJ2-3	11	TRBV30	CAWSKSDTQYF
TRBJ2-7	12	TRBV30	CAWSVQNYEQYF
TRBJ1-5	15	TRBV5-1	CASSLTGGPNQPQHF
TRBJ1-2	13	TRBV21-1	CASSYITFGGYTF
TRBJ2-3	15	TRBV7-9	CASSFYRSSTDTQYF
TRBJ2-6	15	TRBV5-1	CASSLVGFGANVLTF
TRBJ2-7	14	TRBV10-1	CASSANRVPYEQYF
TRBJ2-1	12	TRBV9	CASSRVVGEQFF
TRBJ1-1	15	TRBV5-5	CASSLAAVQNTEAFF
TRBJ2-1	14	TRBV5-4	CASRQTSGSLEQFF
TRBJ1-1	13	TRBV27	CASSRQVNTEAFF
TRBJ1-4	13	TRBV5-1	CASSLALGEKLFF
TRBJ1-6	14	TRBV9	CASSVQLHEGALHF
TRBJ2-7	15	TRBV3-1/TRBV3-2	CASSQVTSGGYEQYF
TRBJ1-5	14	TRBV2	CASLLQGGNQPQHF
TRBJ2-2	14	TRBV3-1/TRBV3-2	CASGSAVGTGELFF
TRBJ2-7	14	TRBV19	CASRIAGNSYEQYF
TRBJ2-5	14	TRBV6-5	CASSRREGRETQYF
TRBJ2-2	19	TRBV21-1	CASSKGRLAGGPDTGELFF
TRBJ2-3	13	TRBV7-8	CASSLRRADTQYF
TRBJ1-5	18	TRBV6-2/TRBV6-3	CASSSRTGGFHSNQPQHF
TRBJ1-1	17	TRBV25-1	CASTLTGGRGKRTEAFF
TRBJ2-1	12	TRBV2	CASRYHRNEQFF